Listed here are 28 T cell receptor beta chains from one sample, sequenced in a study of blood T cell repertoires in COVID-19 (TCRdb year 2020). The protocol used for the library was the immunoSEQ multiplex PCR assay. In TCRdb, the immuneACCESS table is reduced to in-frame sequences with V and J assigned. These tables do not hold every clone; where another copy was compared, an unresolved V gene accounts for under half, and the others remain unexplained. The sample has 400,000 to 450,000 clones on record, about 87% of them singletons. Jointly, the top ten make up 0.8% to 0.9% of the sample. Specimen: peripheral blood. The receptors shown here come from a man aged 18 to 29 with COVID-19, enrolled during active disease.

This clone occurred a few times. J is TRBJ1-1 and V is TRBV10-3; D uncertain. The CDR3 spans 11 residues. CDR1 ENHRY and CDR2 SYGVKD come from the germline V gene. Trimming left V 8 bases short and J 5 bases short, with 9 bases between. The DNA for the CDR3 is TGTGCCATCGGTAGCCAGACTGAAGCTTTCTTT. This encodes CAIGSQTEAFF.

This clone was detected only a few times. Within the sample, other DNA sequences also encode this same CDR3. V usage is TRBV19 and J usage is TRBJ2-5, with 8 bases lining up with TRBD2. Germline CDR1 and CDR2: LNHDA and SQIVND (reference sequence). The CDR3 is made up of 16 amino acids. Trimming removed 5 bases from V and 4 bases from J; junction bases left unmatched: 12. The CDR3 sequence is CASSPRGSGAGETQYF. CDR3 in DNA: TGTGCCAGTAGTCCCCGTGGTAGCGGGGCAGGAGAGACCCAGTACTTC.

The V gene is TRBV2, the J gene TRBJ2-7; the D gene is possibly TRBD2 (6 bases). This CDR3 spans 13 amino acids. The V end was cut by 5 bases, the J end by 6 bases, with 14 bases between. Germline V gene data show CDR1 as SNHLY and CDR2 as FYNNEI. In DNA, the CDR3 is TGTGCCAGCAGTTCTACGGGAGCCCGCGAGCAGTACTTC. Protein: CASSSTGAREQYF.

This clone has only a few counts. The CDR3 DNA is TGTGCCAGCAGCGTAGGACAGGGGGCGAGTCTCGAGACCCAGTACTTC. Encoded protein: CASSVGQGASLETQYF. The chain couples TRBV9 to TRBJ2-5; the match to TRBD1 covers 10 bases. Per germline, CDR1 SGDLS and CDR2 YYNGEE. There are 16 residues in the CDR3. The junction had 7 bases not matched to a gene; V was cut back by 0 bases and J by 5 bases.

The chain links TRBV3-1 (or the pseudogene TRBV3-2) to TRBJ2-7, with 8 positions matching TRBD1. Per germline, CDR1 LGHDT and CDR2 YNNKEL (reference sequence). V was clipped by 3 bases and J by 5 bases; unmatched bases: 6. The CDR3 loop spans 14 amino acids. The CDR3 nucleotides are TGTGCCAGCAGCCATTTTGACAGGGGAAACGAGCAGTACTTC. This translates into CASSHFDRGNEQYF.

The CDR3 reads CASRDRGADTQYF. CDR3 nucleotide sequence: TGTGCCAGCAGGGACAGGGGAGCAGATACGCAGTATTTT. The genes are TRBV2 and TRBJ2-3, with 9 bases identical to TRBD1. V was clipped by 6 bases and J by 4 bases; unmatched bases: 2. This CDR3 has 13 residues. Germline CDR1 reads SNHLY; CDR2 reads FYNNEI.

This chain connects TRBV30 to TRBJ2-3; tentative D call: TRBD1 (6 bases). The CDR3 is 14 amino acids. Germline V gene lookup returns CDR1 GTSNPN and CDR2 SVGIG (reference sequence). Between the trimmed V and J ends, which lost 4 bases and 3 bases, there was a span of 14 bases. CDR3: CAWIPRTETDTQYF. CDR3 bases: TGTGCCTGGATACCCAGGACAGAAACAGATACGCAGTATTTT.

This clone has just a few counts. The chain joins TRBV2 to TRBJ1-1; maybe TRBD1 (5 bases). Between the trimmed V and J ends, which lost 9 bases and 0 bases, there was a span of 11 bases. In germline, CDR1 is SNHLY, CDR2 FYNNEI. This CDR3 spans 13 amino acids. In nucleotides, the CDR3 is TGTGCCAGTACCCAGGGTATGAACACTGAAGCTTTCTTT. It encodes CASTQGMNTEAFF.

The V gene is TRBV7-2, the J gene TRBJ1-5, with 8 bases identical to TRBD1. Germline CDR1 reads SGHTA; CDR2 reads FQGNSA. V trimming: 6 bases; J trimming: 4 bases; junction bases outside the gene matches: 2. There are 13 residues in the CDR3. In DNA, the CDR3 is TGTGCCAGCAGTTACAGGGGGAATCAGCCCCAGCATTTT. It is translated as CASSYRGNQPQHF.

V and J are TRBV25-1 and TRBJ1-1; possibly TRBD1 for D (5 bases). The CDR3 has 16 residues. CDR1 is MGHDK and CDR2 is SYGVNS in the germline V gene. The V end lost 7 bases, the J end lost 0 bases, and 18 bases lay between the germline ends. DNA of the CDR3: TGTGCCAGCACCCCCGGTGGGGCAGCTTTGAACACTGAAGCTTTCTTT. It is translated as CASTPGGAALNTEAFF.

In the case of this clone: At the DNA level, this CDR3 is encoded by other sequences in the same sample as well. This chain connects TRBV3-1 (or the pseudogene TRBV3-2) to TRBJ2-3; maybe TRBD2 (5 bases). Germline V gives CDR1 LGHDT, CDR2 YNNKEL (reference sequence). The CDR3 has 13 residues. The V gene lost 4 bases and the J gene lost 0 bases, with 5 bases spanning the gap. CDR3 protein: CASSRGSTDTQYF. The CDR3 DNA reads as TGTGCCAGCAGCCGCGGGAGCACAGATACGCAGTATTTT.

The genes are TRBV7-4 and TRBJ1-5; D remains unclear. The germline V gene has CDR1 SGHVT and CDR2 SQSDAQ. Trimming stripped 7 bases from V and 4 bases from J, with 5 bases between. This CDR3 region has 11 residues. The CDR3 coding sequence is TGTGCCAGCACCGGGAATCAGCCCCAGCATTTT. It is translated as CASTGNQPQHF.

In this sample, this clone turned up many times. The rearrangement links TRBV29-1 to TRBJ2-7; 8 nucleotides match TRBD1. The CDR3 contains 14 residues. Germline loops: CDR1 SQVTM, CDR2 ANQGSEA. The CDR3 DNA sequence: TGCAGTGCCTCGATTCAAAGGACAGGGACCGAGCAGTACTTC. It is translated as CSASIQRTGTEQYF.

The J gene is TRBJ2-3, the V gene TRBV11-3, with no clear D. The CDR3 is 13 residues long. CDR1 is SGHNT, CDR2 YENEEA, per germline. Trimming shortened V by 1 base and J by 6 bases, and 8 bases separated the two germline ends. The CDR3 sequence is CASSLAVSDTQYF. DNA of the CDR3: TGTGCCAGCAGCTTAGCCGTTAGCGATACGCAGTATTTT.

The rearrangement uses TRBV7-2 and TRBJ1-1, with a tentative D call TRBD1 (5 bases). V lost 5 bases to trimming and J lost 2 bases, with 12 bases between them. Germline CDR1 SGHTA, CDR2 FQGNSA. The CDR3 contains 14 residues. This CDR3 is CASSPRGGNTEAFF. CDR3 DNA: TGTGCCAGCAGCCCCCGGGGGGGTAACACTGAAGCTTTCTTT. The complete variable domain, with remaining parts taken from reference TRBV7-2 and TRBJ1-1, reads GAGVSQSPSNKVTEKGKDVELRCDPISGHTALYWYRQSLGQGLEFLIYFQGNSAPDKSGLPSDRFSAERTGGSVSTLTIQRTQQEDSAVYLCASSPRGGNTEAFFGQGTRLTVV.

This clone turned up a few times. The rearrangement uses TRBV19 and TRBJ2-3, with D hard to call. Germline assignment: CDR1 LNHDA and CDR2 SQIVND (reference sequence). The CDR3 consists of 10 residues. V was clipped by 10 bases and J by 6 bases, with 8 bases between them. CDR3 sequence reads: CATFSDTQYF. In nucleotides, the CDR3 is TGTGCCACCTTCTCCGATACGCAGTATTTT.

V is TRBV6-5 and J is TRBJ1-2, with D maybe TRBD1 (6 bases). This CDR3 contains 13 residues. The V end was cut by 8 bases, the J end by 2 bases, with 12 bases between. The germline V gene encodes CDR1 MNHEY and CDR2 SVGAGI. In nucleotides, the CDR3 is TGTGCCAGCGCCCGGGACACCAACTATGGCTACACCTTC. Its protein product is CASARDTNYGYTF.

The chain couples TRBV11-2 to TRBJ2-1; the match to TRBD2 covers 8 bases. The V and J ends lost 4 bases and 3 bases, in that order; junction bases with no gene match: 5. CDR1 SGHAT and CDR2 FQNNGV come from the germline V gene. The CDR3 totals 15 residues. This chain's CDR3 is CASSSGLAVYNEQFF. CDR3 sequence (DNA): TGTGCCAGCAGCTCCGGACTAGCAGTCTACAATGAGCAGTTCTTC.

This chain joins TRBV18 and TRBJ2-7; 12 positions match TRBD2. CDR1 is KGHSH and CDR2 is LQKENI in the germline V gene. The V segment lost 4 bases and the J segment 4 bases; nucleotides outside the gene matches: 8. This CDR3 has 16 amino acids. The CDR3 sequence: CASSLRTSGIGYEQYF. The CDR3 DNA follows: TGTGCCAGCTCACTACGGACTAGCGGGATTGGTTACGAGCAGTACTTC.

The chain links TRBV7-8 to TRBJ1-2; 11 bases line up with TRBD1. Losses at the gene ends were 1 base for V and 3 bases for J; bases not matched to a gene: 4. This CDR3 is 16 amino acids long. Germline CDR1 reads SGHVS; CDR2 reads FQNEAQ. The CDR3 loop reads CASSLGGQGVYYGYTF. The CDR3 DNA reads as TGTGCCAGCAGCTTAGGGGGACAGGGGGTTTACTATGGCTACACCTTC.

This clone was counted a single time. CDR3 in amino acids: CATSRDPSGTDTQYF. The CDR3 nucleotides are TGTGCCACCAGCAGAGATCCTAGCGGGACAGATACGCAGTATTTT. The rearrangement joins TRBV15 to TRBJ2-3; 8 nucleotides agree with TRBD2. The CDR3 contains 15 residues. The V gene end was trimmed by 0 bases and the J gene end by 3 bases; junction bases not matched to a gene: 2. Germline V CDR1 and CDR2: LNHNV, YYDKDF (reference sequence).

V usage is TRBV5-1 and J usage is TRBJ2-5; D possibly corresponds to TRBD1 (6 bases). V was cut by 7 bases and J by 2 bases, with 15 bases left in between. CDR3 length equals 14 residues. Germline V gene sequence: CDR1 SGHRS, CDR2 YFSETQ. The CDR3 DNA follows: TGCGCCAGCGGGAGAGTTGGACAGCAAGAGACCCAGTACTTC. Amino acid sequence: CASGRVGQQETQYF.

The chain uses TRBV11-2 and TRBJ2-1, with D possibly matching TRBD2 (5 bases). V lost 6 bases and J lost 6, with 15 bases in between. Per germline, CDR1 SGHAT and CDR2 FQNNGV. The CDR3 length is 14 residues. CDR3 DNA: TGTGCCAGCAGTTCCGGACTTAAGCTCAATGAGCAGTTCTTC. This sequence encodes CASSSGLKLNEQFF.

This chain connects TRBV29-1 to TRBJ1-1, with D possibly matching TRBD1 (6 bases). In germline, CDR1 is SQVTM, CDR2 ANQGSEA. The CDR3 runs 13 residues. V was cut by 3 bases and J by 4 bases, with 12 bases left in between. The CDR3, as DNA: TGCAGCGTTGATAAGAGGGGGGGCACTGAAGCTTTCTTT. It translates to CSVDKRGGTEAFF. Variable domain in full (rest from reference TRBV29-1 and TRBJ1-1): SAVISQKPSRDICQRGTSLTIQCQVDSQVTMMFWYRQQPGQSLTLIATANQGSEATYESGFVIDKFPISRPNLTFSTLTVSNMSPEDSSIYLCSVDKRGGTEAFFGQGTRLTVV.

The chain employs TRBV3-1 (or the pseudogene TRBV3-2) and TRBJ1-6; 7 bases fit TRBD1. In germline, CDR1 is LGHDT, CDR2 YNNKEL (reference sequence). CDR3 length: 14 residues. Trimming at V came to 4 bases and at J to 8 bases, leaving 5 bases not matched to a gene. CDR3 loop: CASSPRQGDSPLHF. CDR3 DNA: TGTGCCAGCAGCCCCCGACAGGGAGATTCACCCCTCCACTTT.

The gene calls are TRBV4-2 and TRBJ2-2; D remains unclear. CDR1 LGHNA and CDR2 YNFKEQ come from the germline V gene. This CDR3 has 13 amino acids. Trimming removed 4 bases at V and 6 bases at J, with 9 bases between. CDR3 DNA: TGTGCCAGCAGCCCCCCGAGCGCCGGGGAGCTGTTTTTT. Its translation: CASSPPSAGELFF.

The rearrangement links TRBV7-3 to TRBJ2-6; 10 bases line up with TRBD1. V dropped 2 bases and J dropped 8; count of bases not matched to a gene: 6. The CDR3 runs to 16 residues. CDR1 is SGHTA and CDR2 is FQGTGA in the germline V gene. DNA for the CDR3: TGTGCCAGCAGCTTAGGACAGGGGGTAGTTCCCAACGTCCTGACTTTC. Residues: CASSLGQGVVPNVLTF.

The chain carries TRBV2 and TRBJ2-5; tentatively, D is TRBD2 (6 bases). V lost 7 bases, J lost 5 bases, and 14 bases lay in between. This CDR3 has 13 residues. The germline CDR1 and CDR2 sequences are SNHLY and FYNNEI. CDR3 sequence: CASTTGLGETQYF. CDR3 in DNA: TGTGCCAGCACTACGGGACTCGGGGAGACCCAGTACTTC.